Detailed here is one T cell receptor beta chain. Germline values: CDR1 GTSNPN, CDR2 SVGIG (reference sequence). Trimming took 0 bases from V and 7 from J, leaving 22 bases between them. The CDR3 totals 17 residues. As originally analysed: Reference gene primer amplification gave nucleated cell count estimates. Clones were read by immunoSEQ multiplex PCR, and TCRdb kept only the in-frame ones, dropping some. Clone size and V and J calls were adopted from that table, with D and trimming inferred from the DNA. The sample records some 69,000 clones, roughly 85% being singletons. This specimen belongs to a study of blood T cell repertoires in COVID-19. Study information: Both acute and convalescent COVID-19 samples were obtained from the United States, Italy and Spain. PBMCs, B-cell-depleted T cells, or T cells were the source of the cDNA or gDNA that made up the material.

The V call is TRBV30, the J call TRBJ2-4; D may be TRBD2 (5 bases). Material for sequencing was peripheral blood. The TCR originated in an older woman with acute or convalescent COVID-19. CDR3 protein: CAWSVPNVQRVGNIQYF. The CDR3, as DNA: TGTGCCTGGAGTGTACCGAACGTTCAGAGGGTGGGCAACATTCAGTACTTC. Looking up the rest from reference TRBV30 and TRBJ2-4 gives the full variable domain: SQTIHQWPATLVQPVGSPLSLECTVEGTSNPNLYWYRQAAGRGLQLLFYSVGIGQISSEVPQNLSASRPQDRQFILSSKKLLLSDSGFYLCAWSVPNVQRVGNIQYFGAGTRLSVL.